This is a list of T cell receptor beta chains from one sample in a study of T cell responses to AZD1222 COVID-19 vaccine. Method: immunoSEQ multiplex PCR; TCRdb's copy keeps in-frame clones and lacks some. This table has tens of thousands of clones, 88% appearing once. The source was peripheral blood, collected 28 days after the second dose of the MenACWY control vaccine. These receptor sequences come from an adult who received the MenACWY meningococcal vaccine as a control. CDR3s include the opening cysteine and the closing phenylalanine or tryptophan. The D gene is left open where the match is weak. Some rows mark clone size as missing; the rest say once, few, many or name a class of expanded clone.

v_call: TRBV6-4
clone_size: -
d_call: TRBD2
j_call: TRBJ2-1
cdr3_aa: CASSELAVSYNEQFF
cdr3_nt: TGTGCCAGCAGCGAACTAGCGGTCTCCTACAATGAGCAGTTCTTC

v_call: TRBV7-2
clone_size: -
d_call: -
j_call: TRBJ2-5
cdr3_aa: CASSLPAGAEWTQYF
cdr3_nt: TGTGCCAGCAGCCTTCCAGCGGGTGCCGAGTGGACCCAGTACTTC

v_call: TRBV15
clone_size: -
d_call: TRBD1
j_call: TRBJ1-5
cdr3_aa: CATRETGDGQPQHF
cdr3_nt: TGTGCCACCAGAGAGACAGGGGATGGGCAGCCCCAGCATTTT

v_call: TRBV2
clone_size: -
d_call: TRBD2
j_call: TRBJ2-2
cdr3_aa: CASSYRDYATGELFF
cdr3_nt: TGTGCCAGCAGTTACCGGGACTATGCCACCGGGGAGCTGTTTTTT

v_call: TRBV4-2
clone_size: -
d_call: TRBD2
j_call: TRBJ2-6
cdr3_aa: CASSPSGGSSGANVLTF
cdr3_nt: TGTGCCAGCAGCCCGAGCGGGGGCAGCTCTGGGGCCAACGTCCTGACTTTC

v_call: TRBV10-3
clone_size: -
d_call: TRBD2
j_call: TRBJ2-3
cdr3_aa: CAISSGTRLSDTQYF
cdr3_nt: TGTGCCATCAGTTCCGGGACTAGACTATCAGATACGCAGTATTTT

v_call: TRBV9
clone_size: -
d_call: -
j_call: TRBJ1-1
cdr3_aa: CASSQGRGEAFF
cdr3_nt: TGTGCCAGCAGCCAAGGGCGGGGTGAAGCTTTCTTT

v_call: TRBV9
clone_size: -
d_call: -
j_call: TRBJ2-7
cdr3_aa: CASSAETGLEQYF
cdr3_nt: TGTGCCAGCAGCGCAGAGACAGGTCTGGAGCAGTACTTC

v_call: TRBV2
clone_size: -
d_call: -
j_call: TRBJ2-2
cdr3_aa: CASSVRTGELFF
cdr3_nt: TGTGCCAGCAGTGTTCGTACCGGGGAGCTGTTTTTT

v_call: TRBV12-3/TRBV12-4
clone_size: -
d_call: TRBD2
j_call: TRBJ2-7
cdr3_aa: CASSRLAGGEQYF
cdr3_nt: TGTGCCAGCAGTCGACTAGCGGGAGGCGAGCAGTACTTC

v_call: TRBV5-1
clone_size: -
d_call: TRBD1
j_call: TRBJ2-7
cdr3_aa: CASSLDLWDRGYEQYF
cdr3_nt: TGCGCCAGCAGCTTGGATCTCTGGGACAGGGGCTACGAGCAGTACTTC

v_call: TRBV19
clone_size: few
d_call: TRBD1
j_call: TRBJ2-7
cdr3_aa: CASSATGGTYEQYF
cdr3_nt: TGTGCCAGTAGTGCTACAGGGGGCACCTACGAGCAGTACTTC

v_call: TRBV3-1/TRBV3-2
clone_size: -
d_call: -
j_call: TRBJ2-6
cdr3_aa: CASSSSANSGANVLTF
cdr3_nt: TGTGCCAGCAGTTCGTCGGCGAACTCTGGGGCCAACGTCCTGACTTTC

v_call: TRBV7-6
clone_size: -
d_call: -
j_call: TRBJ2-2
cdr3_aa: CASSLVLGELFF
cdr3_nt: TGTGCCAGCAGCTTAGTGCTGGGAGAGCTGTTTTTT

v_call: TRBV6-5
clone_size: -
d_call: -
j_call: TRBJ1-6
cdr3_aa: CASSRGSSYNSPLHF
cdr3_nt: TGTGCCAGCAGTCGGGGGAGCTCCTATAATTCACCCCTCCACTTT

v_call: TRBV19
clone_size: -
d_call: TRBD2
j_call: TRBJ2-3
cdr3_aa: CASSIVGGRAYTQYF
cdr3_nt: TGTGCCAGTAGTATAGTCGGCGGGAGGGCCTATACGCAGTATTTT

v_call: TRBV3-1/TRBV3-2
clone_size: -
d_call: -
j_call: TRBJ2-1
cdr3_aa: CASSHGYSYNEQFF
cdr3_nt: TGTGCCAGCAGCCACGGCTACTCCTACAATGAGCAGTTCTTC

v_call: TRBV7-2
clone_size: few
d_call: -
j_call: TRBJ2-7
cdr3_aa: CASSFHFGDYEQYF
cdr3_nt: TGTGCCAGCAGCTTTCATTTCGGAGACTACGAGCAGTACTTC

v_call: TRBV19
clone_size: -
d_call: -
j_call: TRBJ2-1
cdr3_aa: CASSIRNEQFF
cdr3_nt: TGTGCCAGTAGTATCAGGAATGAGCAGTTCTTC

v_call: TRBV20-1
clone_size: few
d_call: -
j_call: TRBJ1-1
cdr3_aa: CSAKENTEAFF
cdr3_nt: TGCAGTGCTAAGGAGAACACTGAAGCTTTCTTT

v_call: TRBV25-1
clone_size: -
d_call: -
j_call: TRBJ2-7
cdr3_aa: CASSAAFEQYF
cdr3_nt: TGTGCCAGCAGTGCCGCGTTTGAGCAGTACTTC

v_call: TRBV11-2
clone_size: -
d_call: -
j_call: TRBJ2-6
cdr3_aa: CASSPSSGANVLTF
cdr3_nt: TGTGCCAGCAGCCCAAGCTCTGGGGCCAACGTCCTGACTTTC

v_call: TRBV28
clone_size: -
d_call: -
j_call: TRBJ1-4
cdr3_aa: CASDTQRGKLFF
cdr3_nt: TGTGCCTCGGACACGCAACGTGGAAAACTGTTTTTT

v_call: TRBV18
clone_size: -
d_call: TRBD1
j_call: TRBJ2-4
cdr3_aa: CASSATGTGSGDIQYF
cdr3_nt: TGTGCCAGCTCAGCAACCGGGACAGGGTCCGGAGACATTCAGTACTTC

v_call: TRBV10-3
clone_size: -
d_call: TRBD1
j_call: TRBJ1-5
cdr3_aa: CGTGGESNQPQHF
cdr3_nt: TGTGGGACAGGGGGCGAGAGCAATCAGCCCCAGCATTTT

v_call: TRBV11-2
clone_size: once
d_call: TRBD1
j_call: TRBJ1-2
cdr3_aa: CASRATGGTVYGYTF
cdr3_nt: TGTGCCAGCAGGGCAACAGGGGGCACAGTCTATGGCTACACCTTC

v_call: TRBV5-1
clone_size: -
d_call: TRBD1
j_call: TRBJ1-2
cdr3_aa: CASSLYRGYGYTF
cdr3_nt: TGCGCCAGCAGCCTATACAGGGGTTACGGCTACACCTTC

v_call: TRBV5-5
clone_size: few
d_call: TRBD1
j_call: TRBJ2-7
cdr3_aa: CASSFDRVNEQYF
cdr3_nt: TGTGCCAGCAGCTTTGACAGGGTTAACGAGCAGTACTTC

v_call: TRBV30
clone_size: -
d_call: -
j_call: TRBJ1-2
cdr3_aa: CAWSSGQGIGYTF
cdr3_nt: TGTGCCTGGAGTTCCGGTCAGGGGATTGGCTACACCTTC

v_call: TRBV28
clone_size: once
d_call: -
j_call: TRBJ1-5
cdr3_aa: CASSSLRSAKGQPQHF
cdr3_nt: TGTGCCAGCAGTTCCCTTCGTTCAGCAAAGGGCCAGCCCCAGCATTTT

v_call: TRBV27
clone_size: -
d_call: -
j_call: TRBJ2-7
cdr3_aa: CASSQTGLLEQYF
cdr3_nt: TGTGCCAGCAGTCAAACGGGACTCCTCGAGCAGTACTTC

v_call: TRBV7-3
clone_size: once
d_call: TRBD1
j_call: TRBJ1-1
cdr3_aa: CASRGQPNTEAFF
cdr3_nt: TGTGCCAGCAGGGGACAGCCGAACACTGAAGCTTTCTTT

v_call: TRBV11-2
clone_size: -
d_call: -
j_call: TRBJ2-5
cdr3_aa: CASRGEYATQETQYF
cdr3_nt: TGTGCCAGCAGGGGGGAGTACGCGACCCAGGAGACCCAGTACTTC

v_call: TRBV4-1
clone_size: -
d_call: -
j_call: TRBJ2-5
cdr3_aa: CASSQARQRVGETQYF
cdr3_nt: TGCGCCAGCAGCCAAGCGAGGCAGCGGGTGGGAGAGACCCAGTACTTC

v_call: TRBV28
clone_size: -
d_call: -
j_call: TRBJ2-1
cdr3_aa: CASRNWAGRANEQFF
cdr3_nt: TGTGCCAGCAGAAACTGGGCGGGAAGGGCAAATGAGCAGTTCTTC

v_call: TRBV3-1/TRBV3-2
clone_size: -
d_call: -
j_call: TRBJ2-7
cdr3_aa: CASSHEDRSYEQYF
cdr3_nt: TGTGCCAGCAGCCACGAGGACAGATCATACGAGCAGTACTTC

v_call: TRBV2
clone_size: -
d_call: -
j_call: TRBJ2-2
cdr3_aa: CASSERGSTGELFF
cdr3_nt: TGTGCCAGCAGTGAAAGGGGGTCCACCGGGGAGCTGTTTTTT

v_call: TRBV5-4
clone_size: -
d_call: -
j_call: TRBJ2-1
cdr3_aa: CASSPIMGYDEQFF
cdr3_nt: TGTGCCAGCAGCCCTATAATGGGTTACGATGAGCAGTTCTTC

v_call: TRBV19
clone_size: few
d_call: -
j_call: TRBJ2-1
cdr3_aa: CASSIALGRNEQFF
cdr3_nt: TGTGCCAGTAGTATAGCATTGGGGCGGAATGAGCAGTTCTTC

v_call: TRBV5-4
clone_size: -
d_call: -
j_call: TRBJ2-7
cdr3_aa: CASSLYQAREQYF
cdr3_nt: TGTGCCAGCAGCTTGTACCAAGCGCGTGAGCAGTACTTC

v_call: TRBV28
clone_size: -
d_call: TRBD2
j_call: TRBJ2-3
cdr3_aa: CASRPLREVRTDTQYF
cdr3_nt: TGTGCCAGCAGGCCACTACGGGAGGTTCGCACAGATACGCAGTATTTT

v_call: TRBV5-4
clone_size: -
d_call: -
j_call: TRBJ2-7
cdr3_aa: CAIGSQEDQYF
cdr3_nt: TGTGCCATCGGGTCCCAAGAAGACCAGTACTTC

v_call: TRBV7-3
clone_size: once
d_call: TRBD2
j_call: TRBJ2-3
cdr3_aa: CASRGSGKDGTQYF
cdr3_nt: TGTGCCAGTCGAGGGAGCGGGAAGGACGGTACGCAGTATTTT

v_call: TRBV6-1
clone_size: -
d_call: TRBD1
j_call: TRBJ2-1
cdr3_aa: CASSEGEGASNEQFF
cdr3_nt: TGTGCCAGCAGTGAAGGTGAGGGGGCGAGTAATGAGCAGTTCTTC

v_call: TRBV12-3/TRBV12-4
clone_size: -
d_call: -
j_call: TRBJ2-1
cdr3_aa: CASLGDTSNEQFF
cdr3_nt: TGTGCCAGCCTTGGGGACACTTCGAATGAGCAGTTCTTC

v_call: TRBV23-1
clone_size: -
d_call: TRBD1
j_call: TRBJ1-5
cdr3_aa: CARTYGTGDPNQPQHF
cdr3_nt: TGCGCCAGGACGTACGGGACAGGGGACCCAAATCAGCCCCAGCATTTT

v_call: TRBV6-1
clone_size: -
d_call: TRBD1
j_call: TRBJ2-7
cdr3_aa: CASRPPGQGDYEQYF
cdr3_nt: TGTGCCAGCAGACCACCGGGACAGGGGGACTACGAGCAGTACTTC

v_call: TRBV29-1
clone_size: -
d_call: -
j_call: TRBJ2-2
cdr3_aa: CSGRGANTGELFF
cdr3_nt: TGCAGCGGCAGGGGTGCGAACACCGGGGAGCTGTTTTTT

v_call: TRBV28
clone_size: once
d_call: -
j_call: TRBJ1-1
cdr3_aa: CASSPGKGWNTEAFF
cdr3_nt: TGTGCCAGCAGCCCCGGCAAAGGGTGGAACACTGAAGCTTTCTTT

v_call: TRBV28
clone_size: once
d_call: TRBD2
j_call: TRBJ2-3
cdr3_aa: CASNFRAGEGGTDTQYF
cdr3_nt: TGTGCCAGCAACTTCCGGGCGGGAGAAGGAGGGACAGATACGCAGTATTTT

v_call: TRBV2
clone_size: -
d_call: TRBD2
j_call: TRBJ2-1
cdr3_aa: CASSGRTSGRNEQFF
cdr3_nt: TGTGCCAGTTCCGGAAGGACTAGCGGGAGGAATGAGCAGTTCTTC

v_call: TRBV2
clone_size: -
d_call: -
j_call: TRBJ1-1
cdr3_aa: CASSTKGQNTEAFF
cdr3_nt: TGTGCCAGCAGTACTAAGGGACAGAACACTGAAGCTTTCTTT

v_call: TRBV28
clone_size: -
d_call: -
j_call: TRBJ2-7
cdr3_aa: CASNPGAAYEQYF
cdr3_nt: TGTGCCAGCAACCCGGGGGCAGCCTACGAGCAGTACTTC

v_call: TRBV11-2
clone_size: -
d_call: -
j_call: TRBJ2-5
cdr3_aa: CASSLFPSRTSQETQYF
cdr3_nt: TGTGCCAGCAGCTTATTCCCCTCGAGGACAAGCCAAGAGACCCAGTACTTC

v_call: TRBV2
clone_size: -
d_call: -
j_call: TRBJ2-7
cdr3_aa: CASTGARSSGEQYF
cdr3_nt: TGTGCCAGCACTGGAGCCAGGAGTAGTGGCGAGCAGTACTTC

v_call: TRBV6-6
clone_size: -
d_call: -
j_call: TRBJ2-1
cdr3_aa: CASSHTGNEQFF
cdr3_nt: TGTGCCAGCAGCCATACGGGAAATGAGCAGTTCTTC

v_call: TRBV15
clone_size: -
d_call: -
j_call: TRBJ2-7
cdr3_aa: CATSREQWVREQYF
cdr3_nt: TGTGCCACCAGCAGAGAACAGTGGGTGCGCGAGCAGTACTTC

v_call: TRBV9
clone_size: -
d_call: -
j_call: TRBJ2-7
cdr3_aa: CASSPGGRAYEQYF
cdr3_nt: TGTGCCAGCAGCCCCGGGGGCAGGGCCTACGAGCAGTACTTC

v_call: TRBV29-1
clone_size: -
d_call: -
j_call: TRBJ2-7
cdr3_aa: CSVQTGSRYEQYF
cdr3_nt: TGCAGCGTCCAGACCGGGAGCCGCTACGAGCAGTACTTC

v_call: TRBV3-1/TRBV3-2
clone_size: -
d_call: TRBD2
j_call: TRBJ2-5
cdr3_aa: CASSRGLAGGGETQYF
cdr3_nt: TGTGCCAGCAGCCGCGGACTAGCGGGAGGCGGAGAGACCCAGTACTTC